Reported below is one T cell receptor (beta chain). Its antigen is not known. This specimen belongs to a study of cytomegalovirus exposure and HLA in healthy donors. Whole-study results and caveats: Researchers counted approximately 160 TCR beta chains as cytomegalovirus-associated.

Germline-derived CDR1 and CDR2 are GTSNPN and SVGIG (reference sequence). Trimming took off 2 bases at V and 5 bases at J, with 9 bases between the two ends. The CDR3 is made up of 12 amino acids. The PCR had 60 Vbeta and 13 Jbeta primers. As originally analysed: The count from a later analysis was some 80 million unique TCR beta chains, about 9.9 million of them shared. TCRdb keeps only in-frame clones here, not all; method: immunoSEQ multiplex PCR. V and J calls plus clone size are reproduced from that table; the DNA served to infer D and trimming. The sample carries about 110,000 clones, less than 70% recorded once.

The sequenced material came from PBMCs. The chain recombines TRBV30 with TRBJ1-2, with D perhaps TRBD1 (6 bases). This sequence originates from a woman aged 70-85 years in good health and CMV-seropositive. CDR3 loop: CAWSTGLYGYTF. CDR3 DNA sequence: TGTGCCTGGAGTACAGGGTTGTATGGCTACACCTTC.